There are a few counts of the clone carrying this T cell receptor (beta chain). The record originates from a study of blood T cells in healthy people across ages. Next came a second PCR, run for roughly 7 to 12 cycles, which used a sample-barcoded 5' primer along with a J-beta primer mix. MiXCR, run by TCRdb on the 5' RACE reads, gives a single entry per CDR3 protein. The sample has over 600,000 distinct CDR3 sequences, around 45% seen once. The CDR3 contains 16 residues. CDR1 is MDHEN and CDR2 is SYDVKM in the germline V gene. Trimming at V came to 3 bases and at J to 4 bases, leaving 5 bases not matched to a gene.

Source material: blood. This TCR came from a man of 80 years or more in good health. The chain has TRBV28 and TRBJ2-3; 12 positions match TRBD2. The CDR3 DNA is TGTGCCAGCAGTTTGACTAGCGGGAGTGCCCCAGATACGCAGTATTTT. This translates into CASSLTSGSAPDTQYF.